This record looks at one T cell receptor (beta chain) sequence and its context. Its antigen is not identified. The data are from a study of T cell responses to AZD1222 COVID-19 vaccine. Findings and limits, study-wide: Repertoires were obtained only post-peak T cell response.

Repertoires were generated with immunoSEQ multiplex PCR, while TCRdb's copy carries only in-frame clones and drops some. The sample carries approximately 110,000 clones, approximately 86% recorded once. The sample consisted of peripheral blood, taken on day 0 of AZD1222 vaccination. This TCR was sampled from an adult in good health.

The CDR3 DNA reads TGTGCCAGCAGCAAACGGGACTTCCCCTCCTACGAGCAGTACTTC. As protein: CASSKRDFPSYEQYF. This sequence joins TRBV6-2 or TRBV6-3 and TRBJ2-7; perhaps TRBD2 as D (6 bases). The CDR3 is 15 amino acids. V lost 6 bases and J 0 bases, leaving 15 bases between the germline ends. Germline CDR1 and CDR2: MNHEY and SVGEGT.